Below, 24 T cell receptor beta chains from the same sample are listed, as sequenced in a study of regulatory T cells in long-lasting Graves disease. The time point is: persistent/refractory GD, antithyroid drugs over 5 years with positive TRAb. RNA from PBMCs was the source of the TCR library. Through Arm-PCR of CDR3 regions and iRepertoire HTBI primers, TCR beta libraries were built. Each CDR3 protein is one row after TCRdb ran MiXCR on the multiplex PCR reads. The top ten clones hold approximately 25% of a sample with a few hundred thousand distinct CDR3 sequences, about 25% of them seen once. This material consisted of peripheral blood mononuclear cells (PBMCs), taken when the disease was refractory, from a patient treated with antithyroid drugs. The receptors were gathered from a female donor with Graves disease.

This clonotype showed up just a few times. CDR3: CASSLEGKWETQYF. The CDR3 DNA follows: TGTGCCAGCAGCTTAGAAGGCAAGTGGGAGACCCAGTACTTC. The V gene is TRBV7-8, the J gene TRBJ2-5; D gene uncertain. Germline assignment: CDR1 SGHVS and CDR2 FQNEAQ. Trimming took 1 base from V and 5 from J, leaving 11 bases between them. This CDR3 has 14 residues.

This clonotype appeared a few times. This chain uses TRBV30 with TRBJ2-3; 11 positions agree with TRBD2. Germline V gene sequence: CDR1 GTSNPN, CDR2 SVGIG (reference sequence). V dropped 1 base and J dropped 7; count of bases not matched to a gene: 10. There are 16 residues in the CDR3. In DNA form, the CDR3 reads TGTGCCTGGAGTGGCCGACGGACTAGCGGGTTAAATACGCAGTATTTT. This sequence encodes CAWSGRRTSGLNTQYF. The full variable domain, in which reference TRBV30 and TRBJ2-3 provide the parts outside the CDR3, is SQTIHQWPATLVQPVGSPLSLECTVEGTSNPNLYWYRQAAGRGLQLLFYSVGIGQISSEVPQNLSASRPQDRQFILSSKKLLLSDSGFYLCAWSGRRTSGLNTQYFGPGTRLTVL.

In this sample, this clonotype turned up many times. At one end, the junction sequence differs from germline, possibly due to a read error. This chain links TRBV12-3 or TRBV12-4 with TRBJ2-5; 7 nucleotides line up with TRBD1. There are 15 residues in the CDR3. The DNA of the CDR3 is TGTGCCAGCAGTTCACGACAGGGTTGGAGAGAGGCCCAGTACTTC. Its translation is CASSSRQGWREAQYF.

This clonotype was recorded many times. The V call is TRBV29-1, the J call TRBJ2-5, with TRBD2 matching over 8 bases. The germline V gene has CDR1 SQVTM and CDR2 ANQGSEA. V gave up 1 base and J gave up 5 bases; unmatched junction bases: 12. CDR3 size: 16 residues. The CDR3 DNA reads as TGCAGCGTTGAAGGGGTCGACGGGAGGGTCTTTGAGACCCAGTACTTC. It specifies CSVEGVDGRVFETQYF.

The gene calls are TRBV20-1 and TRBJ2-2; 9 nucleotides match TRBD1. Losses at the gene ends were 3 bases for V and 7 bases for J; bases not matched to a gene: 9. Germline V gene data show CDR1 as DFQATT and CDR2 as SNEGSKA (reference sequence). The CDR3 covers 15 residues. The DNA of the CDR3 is TGCAGTGCTAGGGGGACAGGGAAAGTATACGGGGAGCTGTTTTTT. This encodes CSARGTGKVYGELFF.

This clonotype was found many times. The CDR3 loop is CASMGEKLFF. The DNA of the CDR3 is TGTGCCAGCATGGGAGAAAAACTGTTTTTT. The rearrangement uses TRBV28 and TRBJ1-4; D unresolved. Trimming removed 7 bases at V and 8 bases at J, with 5 bases between. The CDR3 loop spans 10 amino acids. CDR1 MDHEN and CDR2 SYDVKM come from the germline V gene.

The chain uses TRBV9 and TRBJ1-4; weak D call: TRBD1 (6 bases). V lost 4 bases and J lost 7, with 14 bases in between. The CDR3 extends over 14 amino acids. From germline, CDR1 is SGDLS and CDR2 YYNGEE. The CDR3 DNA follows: TGTGCCAGCAGCCCTCAGGGGCGGGGTGAAAAACTGTTTTTT. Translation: CASSPQGRGEKLFF.

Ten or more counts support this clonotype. The CDR3 DNA is TGTGCCAGCAGTACGACAGGGGGCACGCAGTATTTT. It is translated as CASSTTGGTQYF. The V and J genes are TRBV28 and TRBJ2-3; 10 positions agree with TRBD1. The germline V gene encodes CDR1 MDHEN and CDR2 SYDVKM. The CDR3 consists of 12 residues. V gave up 5 bases and J gave up 9 bases; unmatched junction bases: 2.

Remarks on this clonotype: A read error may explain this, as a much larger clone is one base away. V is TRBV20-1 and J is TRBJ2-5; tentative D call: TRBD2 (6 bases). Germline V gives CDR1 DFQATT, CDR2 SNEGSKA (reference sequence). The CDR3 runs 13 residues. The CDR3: CSTSLSGQETQYF. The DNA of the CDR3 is TGCAGTACTAGCTTAAGCGGACAAGAGACCCAGTACTTC.

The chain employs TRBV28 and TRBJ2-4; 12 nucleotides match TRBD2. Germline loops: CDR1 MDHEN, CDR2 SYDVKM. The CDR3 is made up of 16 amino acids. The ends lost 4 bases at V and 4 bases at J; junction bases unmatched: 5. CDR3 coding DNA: TGTGCCAGCAGTTCGTCTGGGACTAGCGGGAAAAACATTCAGTACTTC. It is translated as CASSSSGTSGKNIQYF.

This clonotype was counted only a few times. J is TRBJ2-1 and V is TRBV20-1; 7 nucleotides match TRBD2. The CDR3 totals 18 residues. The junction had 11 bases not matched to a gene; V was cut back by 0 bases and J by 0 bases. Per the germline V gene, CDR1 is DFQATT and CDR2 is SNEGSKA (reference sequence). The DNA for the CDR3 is TGCAGTGCTAGAGATCCTCGAGTAAGCGGGGTCTCCTACAATGAGCAGTTCTTC. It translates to CSARDPRVSGVSYNEQFF.

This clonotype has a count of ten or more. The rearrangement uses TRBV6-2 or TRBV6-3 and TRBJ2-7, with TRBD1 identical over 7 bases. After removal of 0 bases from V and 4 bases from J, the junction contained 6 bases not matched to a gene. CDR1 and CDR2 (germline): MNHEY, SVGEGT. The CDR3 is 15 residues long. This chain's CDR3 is CASSYSNRGTYEQYF. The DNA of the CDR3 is TGTGCCAGCAGTTACTCGAACAGGGGCACATACGAGCAGTACTTC.

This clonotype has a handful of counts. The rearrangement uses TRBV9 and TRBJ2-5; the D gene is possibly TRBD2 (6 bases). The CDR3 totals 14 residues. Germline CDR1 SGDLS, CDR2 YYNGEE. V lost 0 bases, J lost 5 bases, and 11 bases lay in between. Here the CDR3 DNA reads TGTGCCAGCAGCGTAGTGGGAGGATGGGAGACCCAGTACTTC. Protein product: CASSVVGGWETQYF.

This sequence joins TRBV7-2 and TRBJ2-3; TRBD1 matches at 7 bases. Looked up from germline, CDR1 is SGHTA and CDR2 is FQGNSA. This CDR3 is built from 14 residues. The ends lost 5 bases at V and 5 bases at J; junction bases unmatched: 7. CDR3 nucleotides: TGTGCCAGCAGCCCACAGGGGCTCGTAGATACGCAGTATTTT. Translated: CASSPQGLVDTQYF.

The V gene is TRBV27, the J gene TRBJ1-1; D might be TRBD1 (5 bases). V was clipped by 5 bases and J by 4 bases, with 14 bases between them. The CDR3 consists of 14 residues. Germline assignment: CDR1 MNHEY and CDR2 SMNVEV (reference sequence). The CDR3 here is CASSRTSEGTEAFF. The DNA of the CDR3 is TGTGCCAGCAGTCGGACATCGGAAGGCACTGAAGCTTTCTTT.

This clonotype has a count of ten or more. CDR3: CSAKQGANTEAFF. CDR3 nucleotide sequence: TGCAGTGCTAAACAGGGGGCGAACACTGAAGCTTTCTTT. The rearrangement uses TRBV20-1 and TRBJ1-1, with TRBD1 matching 9 bases. Germline V gene lookup returns CDR1 DFQATT and CDR2 SNEGSKA (reference sequence). With 4 bases clipped from V and 1 base from J, the junction kept 1 base outside the gene matches. CDR3 length: 13 amino acids.

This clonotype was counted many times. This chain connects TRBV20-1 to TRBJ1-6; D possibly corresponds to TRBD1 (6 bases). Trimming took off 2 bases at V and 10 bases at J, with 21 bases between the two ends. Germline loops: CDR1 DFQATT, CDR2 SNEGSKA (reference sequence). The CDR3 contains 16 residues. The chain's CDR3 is CSARYPTGRTLSPLHF. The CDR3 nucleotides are TGCAGTGCTAGATACCCTACAGGGAGGACACTCTCACCCCTCCACTTT.

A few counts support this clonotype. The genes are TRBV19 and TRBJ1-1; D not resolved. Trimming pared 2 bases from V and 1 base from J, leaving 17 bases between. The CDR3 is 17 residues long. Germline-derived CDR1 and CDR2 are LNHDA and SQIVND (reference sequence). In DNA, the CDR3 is TGTGCCAGTAGTATATGGGTTCAAGTCAGGTCGAACACTGAAGCTTTCTTT. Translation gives CASSIWVQVRSNTEAFF.

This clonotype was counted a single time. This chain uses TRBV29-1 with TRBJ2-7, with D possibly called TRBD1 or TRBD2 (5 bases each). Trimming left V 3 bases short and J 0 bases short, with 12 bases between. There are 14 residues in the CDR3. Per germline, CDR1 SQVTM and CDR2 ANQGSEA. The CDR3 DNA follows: TGCAGCGTTGACTTTGGGACGGCCTCCTACGAGCAGTACTTC. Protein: CSVDFGTASYEQYF.

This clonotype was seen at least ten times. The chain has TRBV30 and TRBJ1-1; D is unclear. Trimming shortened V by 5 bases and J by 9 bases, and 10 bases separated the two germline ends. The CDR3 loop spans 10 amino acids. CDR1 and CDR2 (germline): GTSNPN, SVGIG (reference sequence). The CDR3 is CAWREAQAFF. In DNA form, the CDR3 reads TGTGCCTGGCGGGAGGCCCAAGCTTTCTTT.

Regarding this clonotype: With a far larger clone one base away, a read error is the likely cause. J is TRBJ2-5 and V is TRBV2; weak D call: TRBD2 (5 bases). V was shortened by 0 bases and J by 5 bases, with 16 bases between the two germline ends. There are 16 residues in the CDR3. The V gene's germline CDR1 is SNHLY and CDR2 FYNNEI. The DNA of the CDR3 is TGTGCCAGCAGTGAAGCGGATGGAGCGAGAGGGGAGACCCAGTACTTC. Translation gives CASSEADGARGETQYF.

CDR3 sequence (DNA): TGCAGCGCGGGACAGGGTACGCGCTCTGAAGCTTTCTTT. As protein: CSAGQGTRSEAFF. The chain has TRBV29-1 and TRBJ1-1; 9 nucleotides match TRBD1. V dropped 7 bases and J dropped 6; count of bases not matched to a gene: 9. This CDR3 has 13 residues. Germline V gene sequence: CDR1 SQVTM, CDR2 ANQGSEA.

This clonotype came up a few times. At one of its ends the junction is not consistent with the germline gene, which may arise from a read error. CDR3: CSVEGGVTEAFF. CDR3 coding DNA: TGCAGCGTCGAAGGAGGGGTCACTGAAGCTTTCTTT. This chain links TRBV29-1 with TRBJ1-1; TRBD1 is a possible D gene (5 bases). Germline V gene data show CDR1 as SQVTM and CDR2 as ANQGSEA. The CDR3 loop spans 12 amino acids.

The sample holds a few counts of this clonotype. CDR3: CASSTHGGVLNQPQHF. As DNA, the CDR3 is TGTGCCAGCAGTACCCATGGGGGGGTACTTAATCAGCCCCAGCATTTT. The gene calls are TRBV28 and TRBJ1-5; D perhaps matches TRBD1 (5 bases). The CDR3 runs 16 residues. Germline V gives CDR1 MDHEN, CDR2 SYDVKM. V gave up 5 bases and J gave up 4 bases, with 18 bases separating them.